This T cell receptor beta chain was retrieved from a study of cytomegalovirus exposure and HLA in healthy donors. Across the study: Most genotyped donors, roughly 83% of some 400, had Caucasian-associated genetic ancestry.

Primers for the PCR totalled 60 Vbeta and 13 Jbeta. TCRdb's copy holds only in-frame clones and misses some; the assay was immunoSEQ multiplex PCR. The sample holds some 130,000 clones, approximately 80% seen once. Trimming removed 0 bases from V and 3 bases from J; junction bases left unmatched: 10. Germline CDR1 and CDR2: SGDLS and YYNGEE. This CDR3 comprises 17 residues. Sequenced input: PBMCs. The TCR comes from a man aged 30-40 years in good health and CMV-seronegative. This chain links TRBV9 with TRBJ1-1; 8 bases fit TRBD1. CDR3 amino acids: CASSVAMLDRVDTEAFF. The CDR3 nucleotides are TGTGCCAGCAGCGTAGCAATGTTGGACAGGGTGGACACTGAAGCTTTCTTT.